This paragraph covers one T cell receptor beta chain sequence. Per the study methods: Estimates of nucleated cell counts were drawn from the amplification of reference gene primers. Sequencing used immunoSEQ multiplex PCR; TCRdb keeps in-frame clones, though not all of them. The DNA was the basis for D and trimming; V, J and clone size are from that table. The table shows hundreds of thousands of clones, with under 90% occurring only once. The sample belongs to a study of blood T cell repertoires in COVID-19. With 6 bases removed from V and 4 bases from J, the gap between germline ends came to 19 bases. The CDR3 covers 15 residues. The germline CDR1 and CDR2 sequences are SQVTM and ANQGSEA.

The V gene is TRBV29-1, the J gene TRBJ1-5; perhaps TRBD1 as D (6 bases). The source of this sequence is a woman younger than 45 with acute COVID-19. The sequenced sample consisted of PBMCs or T cells enriched from blood (not recorded which). This chain's CDR3 is CSVAEGVLGNQPQHF. DNA for the CDR3: TGCAGCGTGGCCGAGGGGGTTTTAGGAAATCAGCCCCAGCATTTT.